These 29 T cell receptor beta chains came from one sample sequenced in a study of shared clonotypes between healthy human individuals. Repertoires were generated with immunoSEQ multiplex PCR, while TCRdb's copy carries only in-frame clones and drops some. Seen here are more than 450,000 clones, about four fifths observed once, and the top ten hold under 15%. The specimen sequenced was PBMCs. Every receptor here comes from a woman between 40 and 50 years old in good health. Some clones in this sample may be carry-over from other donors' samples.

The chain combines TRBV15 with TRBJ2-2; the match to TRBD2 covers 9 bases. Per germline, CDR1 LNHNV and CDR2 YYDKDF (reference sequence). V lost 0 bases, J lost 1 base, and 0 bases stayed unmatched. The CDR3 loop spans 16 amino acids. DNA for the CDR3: TGTGCCACCAGCAGAGATAGCGGGAGGAACACCGGGGAGCTGTTTTTT. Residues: CATSRDSGRNTGELFF.

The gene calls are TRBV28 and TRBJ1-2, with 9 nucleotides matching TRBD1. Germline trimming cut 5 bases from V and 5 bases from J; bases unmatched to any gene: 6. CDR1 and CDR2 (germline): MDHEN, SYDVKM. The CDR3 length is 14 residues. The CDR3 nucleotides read TGTGCCAGCAGTCTCTACAGGGGGCGGTATGGCTACACCTTC. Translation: CASSLYRGRYGYTF.

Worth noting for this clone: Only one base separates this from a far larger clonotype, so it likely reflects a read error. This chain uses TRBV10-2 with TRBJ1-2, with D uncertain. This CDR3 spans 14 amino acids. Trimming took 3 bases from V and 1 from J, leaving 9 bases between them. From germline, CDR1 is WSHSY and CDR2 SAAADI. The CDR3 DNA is TGCGCCAGCAGTGAAATGGTCTTTAACTATGGCTACACCTTC. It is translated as CASSEMVFNYGYTF.

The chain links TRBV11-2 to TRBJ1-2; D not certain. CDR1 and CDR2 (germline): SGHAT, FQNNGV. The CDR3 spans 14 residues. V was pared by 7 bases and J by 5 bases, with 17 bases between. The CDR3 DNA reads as TGTGCCAGCAACCCAGGCGGTACTTTATATGGCTACACCTTC. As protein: CASNPGGTLYGYTF.

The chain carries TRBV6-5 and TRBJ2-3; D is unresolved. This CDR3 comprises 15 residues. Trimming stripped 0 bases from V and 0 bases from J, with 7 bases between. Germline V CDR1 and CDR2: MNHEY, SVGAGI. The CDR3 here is CASSYSWASTDTQYF. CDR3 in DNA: TGTGCCAGCAGTTACTCATGGGCTAGCACAGATACGCAGTATTTT.

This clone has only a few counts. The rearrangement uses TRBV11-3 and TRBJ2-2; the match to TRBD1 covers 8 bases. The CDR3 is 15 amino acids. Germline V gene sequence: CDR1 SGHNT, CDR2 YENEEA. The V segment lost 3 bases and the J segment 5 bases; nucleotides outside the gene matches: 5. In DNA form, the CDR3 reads TGTGCCAGCAGCTTTGACAGGGGAAGTACCGGGGAGCTGTTTTTT. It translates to CASSFDRGSTGELFF.

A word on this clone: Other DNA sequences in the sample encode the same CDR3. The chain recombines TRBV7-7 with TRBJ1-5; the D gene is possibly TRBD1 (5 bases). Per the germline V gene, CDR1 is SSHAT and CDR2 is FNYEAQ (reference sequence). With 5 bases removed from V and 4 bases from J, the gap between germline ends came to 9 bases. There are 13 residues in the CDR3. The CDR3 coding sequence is TGTGCCAGCAGCCTTGACAGTAATCAGCCCCAGCATTTT. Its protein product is CASSLDSNQPQHF.

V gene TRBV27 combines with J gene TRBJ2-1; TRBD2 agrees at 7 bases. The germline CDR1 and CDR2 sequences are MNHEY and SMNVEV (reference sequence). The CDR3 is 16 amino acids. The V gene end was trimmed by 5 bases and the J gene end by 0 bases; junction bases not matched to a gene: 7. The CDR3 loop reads CASSPLAVVSYNEQFF. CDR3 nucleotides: TGTGCCAGCAGTCCCCTAGCGGTCGTCTCCTACAATGAGCAGTTCTTC.

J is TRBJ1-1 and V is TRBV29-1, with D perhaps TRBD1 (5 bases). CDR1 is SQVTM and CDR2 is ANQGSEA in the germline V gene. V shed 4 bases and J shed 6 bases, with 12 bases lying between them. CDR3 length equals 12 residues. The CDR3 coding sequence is TGCAGCGTTGTTGCAGGGTCCCCTGAAGCTTTCTTT. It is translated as CSVVAGSPEAFF.

CDR3 in amino acids: CATSREIAGFYEQYF. Written as DNA, the CDR3 is TGTGCCACCAGCAGAGAAATAGCGGGTTTTTACGAGCAGTACTTC. This chain links TRBV15 with TRBJ2-7; 7 nucleotides align to TRBD2. J was trimmed by 4 bases and V by 0 bases; bases with no gene match: 6. The CDR3 loop spans 15 amino acids. CDR1 LNHNV and CDR2 YYDKDF come from the germline V gene (reference sequence). The whole variable domain, filled in from reference TRBV15 and TRBJ2-7, reads DAMVIQNPRYQVTQFGKPVTLSCSQTLNHNVMYWYQQKSSQAPKLLFHYYDKDFNNEADTPDNFQSRRPNTSFCFLDIRSPGLGDTAMYLCATSREIAGFYEQYFGPGTRLTVT.

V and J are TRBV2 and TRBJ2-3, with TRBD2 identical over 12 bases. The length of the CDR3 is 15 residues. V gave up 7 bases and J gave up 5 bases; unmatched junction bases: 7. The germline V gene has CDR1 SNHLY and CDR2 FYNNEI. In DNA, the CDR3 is TGTGCCAGCACTAGCGGGAGGGCCCATGGAGATACGCAGTATTTT. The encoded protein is CASTSGRAHGDTQYF.

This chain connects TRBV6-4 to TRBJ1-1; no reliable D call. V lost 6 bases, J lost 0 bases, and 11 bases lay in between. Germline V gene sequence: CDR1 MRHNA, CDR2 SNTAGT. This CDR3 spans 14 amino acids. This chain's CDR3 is CASRQTFMNTEAFF. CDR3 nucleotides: TGTGCCAGCAGACAGACATTCATGAACACTGAAGCTTTCTTT.

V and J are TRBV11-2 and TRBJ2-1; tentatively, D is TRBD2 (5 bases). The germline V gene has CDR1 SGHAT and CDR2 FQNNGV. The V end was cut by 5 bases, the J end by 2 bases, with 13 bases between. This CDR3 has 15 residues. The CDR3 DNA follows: TGTGCCAGCAGCCTAGGCGGAGGAGCCTACAATGAGCAGTTCTTC. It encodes CASSLGGGAYNEQFF.

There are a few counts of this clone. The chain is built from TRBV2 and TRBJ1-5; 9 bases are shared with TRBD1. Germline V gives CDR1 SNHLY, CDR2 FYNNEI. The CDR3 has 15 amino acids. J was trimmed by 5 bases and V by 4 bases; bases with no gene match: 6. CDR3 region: CASSASQGAYQPQHF. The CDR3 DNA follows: TGTGCCAGCAGTGCGTCACAGGGGGCTTATCAGCCCCAGCATTTT.

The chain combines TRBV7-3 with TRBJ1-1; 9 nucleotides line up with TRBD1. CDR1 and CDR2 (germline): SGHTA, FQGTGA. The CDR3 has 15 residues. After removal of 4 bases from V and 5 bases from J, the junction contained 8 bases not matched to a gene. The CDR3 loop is CASSSSTGGRTEAFF. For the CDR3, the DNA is TGTGCCAGCAGCTCGTCCACAGGGGGCAGGACTGAAGCTTTCTTT.

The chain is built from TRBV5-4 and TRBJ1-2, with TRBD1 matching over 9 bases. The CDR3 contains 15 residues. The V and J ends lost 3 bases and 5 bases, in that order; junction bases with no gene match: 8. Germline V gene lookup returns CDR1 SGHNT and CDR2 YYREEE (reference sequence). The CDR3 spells CASSWGTGPRYGYTF. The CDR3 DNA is TGTGCCAGCAGCTGGGGGACAGGGCCTCGGTATGGCTACACCTTC.

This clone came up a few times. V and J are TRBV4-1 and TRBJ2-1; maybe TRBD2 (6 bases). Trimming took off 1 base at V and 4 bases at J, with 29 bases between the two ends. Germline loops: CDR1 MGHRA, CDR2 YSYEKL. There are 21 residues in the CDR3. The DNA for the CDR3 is TGCGCCAGCAGCCAAGGAGGACCCGGGACTGGGAGCTTTGGGGCATACAATGAGCAGTTCTTC. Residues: CASSQGGPGTGSFGAYNEQFF.

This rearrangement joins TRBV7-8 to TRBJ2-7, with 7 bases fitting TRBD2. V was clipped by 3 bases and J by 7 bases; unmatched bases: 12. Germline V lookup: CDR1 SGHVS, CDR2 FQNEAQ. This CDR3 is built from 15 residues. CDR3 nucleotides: TGTGCCAGCAGCTTTGGCGGGAGTCTCCTTGGGGAGCAGTACTTC. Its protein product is CASSFGGSLLGEQYF.

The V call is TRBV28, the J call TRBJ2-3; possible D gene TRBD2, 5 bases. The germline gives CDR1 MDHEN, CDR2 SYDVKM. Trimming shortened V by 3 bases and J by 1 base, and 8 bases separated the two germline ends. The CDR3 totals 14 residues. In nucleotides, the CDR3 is TGTGCCAGCAGTTTCCTAGCTGGCACAGATACGCAGTATTTT. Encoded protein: CASSFLAGTDTQYF.

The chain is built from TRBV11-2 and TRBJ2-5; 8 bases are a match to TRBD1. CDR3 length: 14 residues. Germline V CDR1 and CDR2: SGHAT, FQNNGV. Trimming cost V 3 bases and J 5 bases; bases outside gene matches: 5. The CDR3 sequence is CASSFQGARETQYF. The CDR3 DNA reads TGTGCCAGCAGCTTCCAGGGGGCGCGTGAGACCCAGTACTTC.

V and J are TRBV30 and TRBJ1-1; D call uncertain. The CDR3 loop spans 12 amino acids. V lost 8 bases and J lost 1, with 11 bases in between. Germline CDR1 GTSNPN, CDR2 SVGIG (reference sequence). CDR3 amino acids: CAAMRGNTEAFF. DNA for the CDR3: TGTGCCGCCATGCGCGGGAACACTGAAGCTTTCTTT. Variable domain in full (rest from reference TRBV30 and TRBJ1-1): SQTIHQWPATLVQPVGSPLSLECTVEGTSNPNLYWYRQAAGRGLQLLFYSVGIGQISSEVPQNLSASRPQDRQFILSSKKLLLSDSGFYLCAAMRGNTEAFFGQGTRLTVV.

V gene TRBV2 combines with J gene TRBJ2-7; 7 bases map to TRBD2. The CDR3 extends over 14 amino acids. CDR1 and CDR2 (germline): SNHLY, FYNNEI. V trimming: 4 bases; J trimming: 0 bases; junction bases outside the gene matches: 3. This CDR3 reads CASSAGLSSYEQYF. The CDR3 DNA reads TGTGCCAGCAGTGCGGGACTAAGCTCCTACGAGCAGTACTTC.

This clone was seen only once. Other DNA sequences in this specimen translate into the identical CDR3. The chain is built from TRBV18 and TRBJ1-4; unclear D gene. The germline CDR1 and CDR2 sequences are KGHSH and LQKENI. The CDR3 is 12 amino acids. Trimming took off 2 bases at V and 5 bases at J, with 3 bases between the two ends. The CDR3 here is CASSPGNEKLFF. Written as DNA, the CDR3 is TGTGCCAGCTCACCAGGGAATGAAAAACTGTTTTTT.

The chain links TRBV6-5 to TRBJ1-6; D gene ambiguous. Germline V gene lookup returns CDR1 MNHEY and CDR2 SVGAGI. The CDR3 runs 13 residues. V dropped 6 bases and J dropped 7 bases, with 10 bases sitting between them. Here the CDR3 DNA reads TGTGCCAGCAGGCGGCAGCGGAATTCACCCCTCCACTTT. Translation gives CASRRQRNSPLHF.

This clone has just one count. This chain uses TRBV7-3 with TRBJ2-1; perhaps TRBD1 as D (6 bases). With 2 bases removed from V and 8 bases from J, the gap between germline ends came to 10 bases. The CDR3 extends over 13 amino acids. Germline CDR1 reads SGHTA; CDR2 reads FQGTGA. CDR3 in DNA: TGTGCCAGCAGCTTAGGACAGCAGGATGAGCAGTTCTTC. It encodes CASSLGQQDEQFF.

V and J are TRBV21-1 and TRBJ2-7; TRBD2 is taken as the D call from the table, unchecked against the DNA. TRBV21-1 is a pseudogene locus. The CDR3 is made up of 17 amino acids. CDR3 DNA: TGTGCCAGGAATACCGACCTCTCGGGAGCAAGTTACTACGAGCAGTACTTC. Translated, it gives CARNTDLSGASYYEQYF.

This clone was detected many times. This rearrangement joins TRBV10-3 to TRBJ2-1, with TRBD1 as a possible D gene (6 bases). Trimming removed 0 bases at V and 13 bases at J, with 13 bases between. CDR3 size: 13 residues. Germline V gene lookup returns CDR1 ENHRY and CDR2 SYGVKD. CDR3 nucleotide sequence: TGTGCCATCAGTGAGTCATCAGGGGCCGAACAGTTCTTC. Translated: CAISESSGAEQFF.

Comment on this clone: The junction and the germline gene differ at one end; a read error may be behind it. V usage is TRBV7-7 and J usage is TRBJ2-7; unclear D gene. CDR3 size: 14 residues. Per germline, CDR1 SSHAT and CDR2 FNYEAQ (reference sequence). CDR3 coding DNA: TGTGCTAGCAGCTTAGCCAGGACCCTCGGCGAGCAGTACTTC. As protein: CASSLARTLGEQYF.

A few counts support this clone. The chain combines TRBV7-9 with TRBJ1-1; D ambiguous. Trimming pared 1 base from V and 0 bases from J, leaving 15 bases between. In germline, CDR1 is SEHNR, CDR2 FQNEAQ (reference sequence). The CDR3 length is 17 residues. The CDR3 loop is CASSLGTNRHLNTEAFF. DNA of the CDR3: TGTGCCAGCAGCTTAGGGACTAACAGACACCTGAACACTGAAGCTTTCTTT.